This T cell receptor (beta chain) was recovered during a study of T cell responses to AZD1222 COVID-19 vaccine. This table comes from immunoSEQ multiplex PCR, and its TCRdb copy is limited to in-frame clones, with some not included. The top ten clones hold approximately 3% of a sample with roughly 140,000 clones, 75% to 95% of them seen once. As for this clone: As yet, its antigen is unknown.

Study results and limitations: Most donors were white British, females outnumbered males, and clonal diversity was possibly underestimated. Baseline seropositives among AZD1222 recipients totaled only five to seven. The span of vaccine-associated CD4 TCRs extended across spike, with dominance at 160-218 and 743-854.

Between the trimmed V and J ends, which lost 6 bases and 2 bases, there was a span of 14 bases. This CDR3 spans 14 amino acids. Germline V gene data show CDR1 as SNHLY and CDR2 as FYNNEI. The clonotype comes from an adult in good health. This chain joins TRBV2 and TRBJ2-7; tentatively, D is TRBD1 (5 bases). Here the sequenced sample was peripheral blood, taken on day 0 of MenACWY control vaccination. The chain's CDR3 is CASRLQENTYEQYF. The CDR3 DNA follows: TGTGCCAGCAGATTACAGGAAAATACCTACGAGCAGTACTTC. Supplemented by reference TRBV2 and TRBJ2-7, the full variable domain reads EPEVTQTPSHQVTQMGQEVILRCVPISNHLYFYWYRQILGQKVEFLVSFYNNEISEKSEIFDDQFSVERPDGSNFTLKIRSTKLEDSAMYFCASRLQENTYEQYFGPGTRLTVT.